One and the same sample provided the 28 T cell receptor beta chains below, sequenced in a study of T cell responses to AZD1222 COVID-19 vaccine (dated by TCRdb to about 2021). The time point label here, explained by the study, means: baseline before first vaccination. The library was built by means of the immunoSEQ multiplex PCR assay. TCRdb stores this immuneACCESS table with in-frame sequences only. Part of the clones is absent; in the studies checked, under half of the shortfall reflects unresolved V genes, and no reason is known for the rest. In all, the sample holds 100,000 to 150,000 clones, and about 88% of those were seen once. Of the sample, more than 3.5% falls within the top ten clones. Specimen: peripheral blood, collected on day 0 of AZD1222 vaccination. Receptors were obtained from an adult in good health.

The chain employs TRBV24-1 and TRBJ2-1, with 14 bases lining up with TRBD2. The CDR3 loop spans 16 amino acids. The trim removed 4 bases at V and 7 bases at J, leaving 5 bases unmatched. Germline CDR1 and CDR2: KGHDR and SFDVKD. The CDR3 region is CATSEGTSGRVNEQFF. The CDR3 DNA sequence: TGTGCCACCAGTGAGGGGACTAGCGGGAGAGTAAATGAGCAGTTCTTC.

The rearrangement links TRBV7-8 to TRBJ1-2, with TRBD1 matching 8 bases. Unmatched junction bases numbered 16, after V lost 5 bases and J lost 8 bases. This CDR3 has 16 residues. Germline-derived CDR1 and CDR2 are SGHVS and FQNEAQ. The CDR3 reads CASSPGQLRGLGGYTF. In DNA form, the CDR3 reads TGTGCCAGCAGCCCGGGGCAGCTCAGGGGGCTGGGGGGCTACACCTTC.

CDR3 nucleotides: TGTGCCAGCAGGGCAAGGGGAGCCAAAAACATTCAGTACTTC. Its translation is CASRARGAKNIQYF. The genes are TRBV6-5 and TRBJ2-4, with a tentative D call TRBD1 (5 bases). The germline V and J ends were trimmed by 6 bases and 0 bases, with 9 bases remaining between them. This CDR3 has 14 amino acids. Germline CDR1 is MNHEY and CDR2 is SVGAGI.

The V call is TRBV24-1, the J call TRBJ2-1, with 7 nucleotides matching TRBD2. The V segment lost 7 bases and the J segment 1 base; nucleotides outside the gene matches: 6. Germline assignment: CDR1 KGHDR and CDR2 SFDVKD. This CDR3 contains 15 residues. For the CDR3, the DNA is TGTGCCACCAGCGTAGCGGGCGGGTCCTACAATGAGCAGTTCTTC. Encoded protein: CATSVAGGSYNEQFF.

This clone was seen just once. The chain is built from TRBV9 and TRBJ2-5, with unresolved D. V was shortened by 3 bases and J by 4 bases, with 7 bases between the two germline ends. Germline assignment: CDR1 SGDLS and CDR2 YYNGEE. This CDR3 comprises 12 residues. CDR3 DNA sequence: TGTGCCAGCAGCGCAGATGGAGAGACCCAGTACTTC. Amino acid sequence: CASSADGETQYF.

This rearrangement joins TRBV23-1 to TRBJ1-6; 8 nucleotides agree with TRBD1. TRBV23-1 is flagged as an ORF with uncertain function. Losses at the gene ends were 2 bases for V and 5 bases for J; bases not matched to a gene: 11. The CDR3 consists of 18 residues. The CDR3 loop reads CASSQNRGFDQHNSPLHF. CDR3 nucleotides: TGCGCCAGCAGTCAAAACAGGGGGTTCGATCAGCATAATTCACCCCTCCACTTT.

The V and J genes are TRBV11-3 and TRBJ2-7, with D perhaps TRBD1 (8 bases). Germline CDR1 and CDR2: SGHNT and YENEEA. The CDR3 is 15 amino acids. V lost 5 bases to trimming and J lost 3 bases, with 17 bases between them. CDR3: CASSPDRGGNYEQYF. The CDR3 DNA reads as TGTGCCAGCAGCCCTGACAGGGGAGGGAACTACGAGCAGTACTTC.

The CDR3 DNA is TGTGCCAGCAGTGACAAGGGGACCGGGGAGCTGTTTTTT. It codes for CASSDKGTGELFF. The J gene is TRBJ2-2, the V gene TRBV6-4, with D perhaps TRBD1 (5 bases). This CDR3 spans 13 amino acids. Germline lookup yields CDR1 MRHNA and CDR2 SNTAGT. V lost 2 bases to trimming and J lost 5 bases, with 6 bases between them.

This chain joins TRBV3-1 (or the pseudogene TRBV3-2) and TRBJ2-7; tentative D call: TRBD1 (5 bases). The CDR3 loop spans 12 amino acids. Trimming pared 4 bases from V and 3 bases from J, leaving 7 bases between. Germline CDR1 and CDR2: LGHDT and YNNKEL (reference sequence). CDR3 protein: CASSRGLYEQYF. DNA for the CDR3: TGTGCCAGCAGCCGGGGCCTCTACGAGCAGTACTTC.

V usage is TRBV4-1 and J usage is TRBJ1-5; unclear D gene. The V end lost 0 bases, the J end lost 0 bases, and 15 bases lay between the germline ends. Germline V CDR1 and CDR2: MGHRA, YSYEKL. The length of the CDR3 is 18 residues. The CDR3 here is CASSQDLGGLHSNQPQHF. The CDR3 nucleotides read TGCGCCAGCAGCCAAGATTTGGGAGGGCTTCATAGCAATCAGCCCCAGCATTTT.

This sequence joins TRBV6-2 or TRBV6-3 and TRBJ1-5, with D perhaps TRBD1 (5 bases). Germline CDR1 is MNHEY and CDR2 is SVGEGT. Trimming removed 2 bases at V and 0 bases at J, with 8 bases between. The CDR3 extends over 15 amino acids. CDR3 in amino acids: CASSYRDDSNQPQHF. CDR3 coding DNA: TGTGCCAGCAGTTACCGGGACGATAGCAATCAGCCCCAGCATTTT.

The J gene is TRBJ1-2, the V gene TRBV2; possible D gene TRBD1, 6 bases. V lost 2 bases and J lost 8, with 12 bases in between. The germline gives CDR1 SNHLY, CDR2 FYNNEI. The CDR3 covers 13 residues. In DNA, the CDR3 is TGTGCCAGCAGTGAAAGGGGGGCTGTCGGCTACACCTTC. Protein sequence: CASSERGAVGYTF.

This clone was seen once. J is TRBJ1-5 and V is TRBV30; 9 bases match TRBD1. Germline V gene sequence: CDR1 GTSNPN, CDR2 SVGIG (reference sequence). The ends lost 4 bases at V and 4 bases at J; junction bases unmatched: 5. The CDR3 runs 14 residues. The CDR3 region has the DNA TGTGCCTGGACCTCGGACAGGGGAAATCAGCCCCAGCATTTT. This codes for CAWTSDRGNQPQHF. The full variable domain, in which reference TRBV30 and TRBJ1-5 provide the parts outside the CDR3, is SQTIHQWPATLVQPVGSPLSLECTVEGTSNPNLYWYRQAAGRGLQLLFYSVGIGQISSEVPQNLSASRPQDRQFILSSKKLLLSDSGFYLCAWTSDRGNQPQHFGDGTRLSIL.

The chain is built from TRBV3-1 (or the pseudogene TRBV3-2) and TRBJ2-3; 9 nucleotides line up with TRBD2. This CDR3 is 15 amino acids long. The ends lost 5 bases at V and 5 bases at J; junction bases unmatched: 8. Germline CDR1 LGHDT, CDR2 YNNKEL (reference sequence). In DNA, the CDR3 is TGTGCCAGCAGCTGGATAGCGGGAGATGGAGATACGCAGTATTTT. This encodes CASSWIAGDGDTQYF.

The V call is TRBV20-1, the J call TRBJ1-1, with no clear D. The CDR3 length is 10 residues. Trimming pared 3 bases from V and 11 bases from J, leaving 10 bases between. Germline values: CDR1 DFQATT, CDR2 SNEGSKA (reference sequence). Here the CDR3 reads CSARDVKAFF. CDR3 in DNA: TGCAGTGCTAGGGACGTCAAGGCTTTCTTT.

J is TRBJ1-1 and V is TRBV9; D remains ambiguous. V gave up 3 bases and J gave up 0 bases, with 9 bases separating them. Per germline, CDR1 SGDLS and CDR2 YYNGEE. CDR3 length equals 14 residues. The CDR3 DNA reads TGTGCCAGCAGCGAGACGGGTATGAACACTGAAGCTTTCTTT. It encodes CASSETGMNTEAFF.

The CDR3 region has the DNA TGCAGTGCTAGTCTCTTTAACTATGGCTACACCTTC. It codes for CSASLFNYGYTF. This chain uses TRBV20-1 with TRBJ1-2; D remains ambiguous. The CDR3 extends over 12 amino acids. Trimming took 3 bases from V and 1 from J, leaving 6 bases between them. Germline V CDR1 and CDR2: DFQATT, SNEGSKA (reference sequence).

This clone was recorded only once. The chain recombines TRBV15 with TRBJ1-1; a possible D gene is TRBD1 (5 bases). Trimming took 5 bases from V and 1 from J, leaving 11 bases between them. Germline V lookup: CDR1 LNHNV, CDR2 YYDKDF (reference sequence). CDR3 size: 14 residues. The CDR3 sequence is CATSRGGRNTEAFF. CDR3 DNA: TGTGCCACCAGCCGGGGGGGTAGGAACACTGAAGCTTTCTTT.

The V call is TRBV2, the J call TRBJ1-6; D may be TRBD1 (5 bases). Germline loops: CDR1 SNHLY, CDR2 FYNNEI. The CDR3 consists of 15 residues. V was shortened by 5 bases and J by 9 bases, with 17 bases between the two germline ends. This CDR3 reads CASSQSGAGGSPLHF. The CDR3 DNA reads as TGTGCCAGCAGTCAAAGCGGGGCAGGAGGTTCACCCCTCCACTTT.

The DNA of the CDR3 is TGTGCCACCAGTGATTTGGTACAGGGGGCGCGGAATGAGCAGTTCTTC. Translated, it gives CATSDLVQGARNEQFF. The rearrangement joins TRBV24-1 to TRBJ2-1; 9 nucleotides line up with TRBD1. The CDR3 runs 16 residues. From germline, CDR1 is KGHDR and CDR2 SFDVKD. J lost 7 bases, V lost 0 bases, and 6 bases had no gene match.

The chain has TRBV25-1 and TRBJ2-7; 11 bases fit TRBD2. This CDR3 has 17 residues. V was pared by 4 bases and J by 0 bases, with 8 bases of the junction left unmatched. Germline V gene sequence: CDR1 MGHDK, CDR2 SYGVNS. CDR3 bases: TGTGCCAGCAGTGCGGCCCCCCTAGCGGGAGGCTCCTACGAGCAGTACTTC. Residues: CASSAAPLAGGSYEQYF.

Comment on this clone: One junction end disagrees with the germline gene, perhaps due to a read error. This chain connects TRBV19 to TRBJ2-2; no clear D. Germline-derived CDR1 and CDR2 are LNHDA and SQIVND (reference sequence). The CDR3 is made up of 12 amino acids. CDR3 amino acids: CASGIKTGELFF. The CDR3 nucleotides are TGTGCCAGTGGTATAAAAACCGGGGAGCTGTTTTTT.

The rearrangement uses TRBV11-3 and TRBJ1-1; D remains ambiguous. Between the trimmed V and J ends, which lost 4 bases and 6 bases, there was a span of 6 bases. CDR1 SGHNT and CDR2 YENEEA come from the germline V gene. The CDR3 is 11 amino acids. The CDR3, as DNA: TGTGCCAGCAGCTATCGGGCTGAAGCTTTCTTT. Translated, it gives CASSYRAEAFF.

V and J are TRBV12-3 or TRBV12-4 and TRBJ1-1; no clear D. Trimming removed 7 bases from V and 1 base from J, with 10 bases in between. The CDR3 sequence is 13 residues long. CDR3 nucleotides: TGTGCCAGCACCTTGGTGAGGAACACTGAAGCTTTCTTT. Protein product: CASTLVRNTEAFF.

This chain joins TRBV6-5 and TRBJ1-2; 8 bases are shared with TRBD1. Germline V gene sequence: CDR1 MNHEY, CDR2 SVGAGI. CDR3 length equals 16 residues. V shed 2 bases and J 4 bases; nucleotides not matched to a gene: 9. The CDR3 region has the DNA TGTGCCAGCAGTTACCCCAGGGGGCAGGGTGGCTATGGCTACACCTTC. Translating it yields CASSYPRGQGGYGYTF.

The chain links TRBV29-1 to TRBJ2-3, with 13 nucleotides matching TRBD2. The V and J ends lost 6 bases and 1 base, in that order; junction bases with no gene match: 4. There are 15 residues in the CDR3. Germline V lookup: CDR1 SQVTM, CDR2 ANQGSEA. CDR3 residues: CSVGGTSGGTDTQYF. Here the CDR3 DNA reads TGCAGCGTAGGTGGGACTAGCGGGGGCACAGATACGCAGTATTTT.

The V gene is TRBV18, the J gene TRBJ1-5, with D perhaps TRBD1 (6 bases). The V end lost 3 bases, the J end lost 2 bases, and 17 bases lay between the germline ends. The germline V gene encodes CDR1 KGHSH and CDR2 LQKENI. The CDR3 loop spans 17 amino acids. CDR3 sequence reads: CASSPGLQGWGNQPQHF. The CDR3 DNA reads TGTGCCAGCTCACCCGGTCTACAGGGTTGGGGCAATCAGCCCCAGCATTTT.

This rearrangement joins TRBV19 to TRBJ1-3; TRBD1 is a possible D gene (5 bases). The germline CDR1 and CDR2 sequences are LNHDA and SQIVND (reference sequence). V was trimmed by 7 bases and J by 4 bases, leaving 14 bases between them. The CDR3 length is 14 residues. CDR3 residues: CASIPAAGGNTIYF. CDR3 bases: TGTGCCAGTATCCCAGCGGCAGGGGGAAACACCATATATTTT.